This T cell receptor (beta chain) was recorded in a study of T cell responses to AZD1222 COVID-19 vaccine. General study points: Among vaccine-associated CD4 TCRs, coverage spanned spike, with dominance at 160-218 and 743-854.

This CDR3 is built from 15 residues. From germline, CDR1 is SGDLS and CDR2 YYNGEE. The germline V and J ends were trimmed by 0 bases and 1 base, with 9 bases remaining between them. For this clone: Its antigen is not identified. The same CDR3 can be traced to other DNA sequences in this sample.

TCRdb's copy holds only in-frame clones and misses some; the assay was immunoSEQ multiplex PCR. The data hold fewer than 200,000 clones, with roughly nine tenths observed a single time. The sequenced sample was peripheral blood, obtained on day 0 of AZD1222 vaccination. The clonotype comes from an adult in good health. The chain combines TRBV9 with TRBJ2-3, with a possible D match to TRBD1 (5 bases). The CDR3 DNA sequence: TGTGCCAGCAGCGTAGAGTGGGGCGGCACAGATACGCAGTATTTT. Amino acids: CASSVEWGGTDTQYF.